What follows are 3 T cell receptor beta chains derived from one specimen sequenced in a study of CD8 T cells in Susac syndrome. cDNA came from 0.5 to 1 ug RNA primed by random hexamers. TCRdb processed the immunoSEQ multiplex PCR reads anew with MiXCR; each CDR3 protein has one entry. This sample carries 110,000 or so distinct CDR3 sequences, around 90% of them seen once, and the ten largest clones take 0.11% to 0.15%. The sample taken for sequencing was CD4+ T cells from PBMCs. All receptors come from a human donor in good health.

This chain connects TRBV5-6 to TRBJ2-3, with 8 bases aligning to TRBD1. There are 14 residues in the CDR3. The V gene end was trimmed by 4 bases and the J gene end by 7 bases; junction bases not matched to a gene: 8. The germline CDR1 and CDR2 sequences are SGHDT and YYEEEE. The CDR3 sequence is CASSPGQGRNTQYF. The CDR3 DNA sequence: TGTGCCAGCAGCCCCGGACAGGGACGAAATACGCAGTATTTT. Full variable domain (rest looked up from reference TRBV5-6 and TRBJ2-3): DAGVTQSPTHLIKTRGQQVTLRCSPKSGHDTVSWYQQALGQGPQFIFQYYEEEERQRGNFPDRFSGHQFPNYSSELNVNALLLGDSALYLCASSPGQGRNTQYFGPGTRLTVL.

The CDR3 DNA follows: TGTGCCAGTAGTATAGGTTGGGAGTATTATAATGAGCAGTTCTTC. It encodes CASSIGWEYYNEQFF. The chain combines TRBV19 with TRBJ2-1; possibly TRBD2 for D (5 bases). The germline V gene encodes CDR1 LNHDA and CDR2 SQIVND (reference sequence). Trimming stripped 1 base from V and 7 bases from J, with 14 bases between. The CDR3 runs 15 residues.

This chain's CDR3 is CASSDGWTGNTIYF. The CDR3 DNA is TGCGCCAGCAGCGATGGTTGGACTGGAAACACCATATATTTT. The V call is TRBV5-1, the J call TRBJ1-3; D is uncertain. Per germline, CDR1 SGHRS and CDR2 YFSETQ. Between the trimmed V and J ends, which lost 4 bases and 2 bases, there was a span of 10 bases. The CDR3 contains 14 residues.